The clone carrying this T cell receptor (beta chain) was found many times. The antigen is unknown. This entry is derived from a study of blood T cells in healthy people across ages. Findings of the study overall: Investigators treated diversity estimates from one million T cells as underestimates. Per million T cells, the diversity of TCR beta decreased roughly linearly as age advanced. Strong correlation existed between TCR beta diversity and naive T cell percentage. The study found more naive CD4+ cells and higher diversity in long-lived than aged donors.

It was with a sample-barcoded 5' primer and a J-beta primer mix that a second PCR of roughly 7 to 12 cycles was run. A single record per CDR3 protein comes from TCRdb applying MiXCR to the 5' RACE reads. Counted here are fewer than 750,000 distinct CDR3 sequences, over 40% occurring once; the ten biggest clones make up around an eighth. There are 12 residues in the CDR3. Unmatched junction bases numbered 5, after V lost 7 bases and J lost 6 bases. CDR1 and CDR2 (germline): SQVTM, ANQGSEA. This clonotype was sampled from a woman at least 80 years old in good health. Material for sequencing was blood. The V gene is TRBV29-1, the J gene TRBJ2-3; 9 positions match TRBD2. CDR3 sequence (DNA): TGCAGCGCACGGACTAGCGCCGATACGCAGTATTTT. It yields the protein CSARTSADTQYF.